The 30 T cell receptor beta chains listed next were all sequenced from one sample in a study of blood T cell repertoires in COVID-19. Repertoires were generated with immunoSEQ multiplex PCR, while TCRdb's copy carries only in-frame clones and drops some. Among 150,000 or so clones listed, roughly four fifths were seen once. Sequenced material: peripheral blood. The source of these receptors is a human donor with acute or convalescent COVID-19. The donor label of this sample is uncertain.

The J gene is TRBJ1-2, the V gene TRBV6-6; D is uncertain. The germline V and J ends were trimmed by 8 bases and 6 bases, with 16 bases remaining between them. Germline V gives CDR1 MNHNY, CDR2 SVGAGI (reference sequence). This CDR3 region has 13 residues. Written as DNA, the CDR3 is TGTGCCAGCCGACTGGGAGGGATTCATGGCTACACCTTC. It codes for CASRLGGIHGYTF.

This clone has ten or more counts. The chain employs TRBV19 and TRBJ2-2; D is perhaps TRBD1 (5 bases). CDR1 and CDR2 from the germline V gene are LNHDA and SQIVND (reference sequence). The CDR3 has 12 residues. V lost 8 bases to trimming and J lost 6 bases, with 10 bases between them. The CDR3 coding sequence is TGTGCCAGTGCAGGGTTCTCCGGGGAGCTGTTTTTT. It specifies CASAGFSGELFF.

The V call is TRBV19, the J call TRBJ2-3; D is possibly TRBD1 (6 bases). Germline V gene sequence: CDR1 LNHDA, CDR2 SQIVND (reference sequence). This CDR3 has 15 residues. Trimming took off 9 bases at V and 6 bases at J, with 22 bases between the two ends. CDR3: CASLPTGRGDDTQYF. The CDR3 DNA is TGTGCCAGCCTCCCTACAGGGCGAGGGGACGATACGCAGTATTTT.

Here the CDR3 DNA reads TGTGCCAGCAGCCCATCTACCGGGCCCCAGCATTTT. Its protein product is CASSPSTGPQHF. This chain connects TRBV12-3 or TRBV12-4 to TRBJ1-5; D gene unclear. The CDR3 extends over 12 amino acids. Trimming removed 6 bases at V and 9 bases at J, with 12 bases between.

The chain couples TRBV19 to TRBJ1-6; TRBD1 agrees at 7 bases. The CDR3 is made up of 16 amino acids. Germline CDR1 reads LNHDA; CDR2 reads SQIVND (reference sequence). The ends lost 4 bases at V and 7 bases at J; junction bases unmatched: 10. The CDR3 DNA follows: TGTGCCAGTAGTACCCTCCCAGGGGGTTTGAATTCACCCCTCCACTTT. This encodes CASSTLPGGLNSPLHF.

This chain connects TRBV7-2 to TRBJ1-2; a possible D gene is TRBD1 (6 bases). The CDR3 contains 15 residues. CDR1 is SGHTA and CDR2 is FQGNSA in the germline V gene. V was shortened by 3 bases and J by 4 bases, with 15 bases between the two germline ends. The CDR3 spells CASSFDQGRFYGYTF. The CDR3 DNA follows: TGTGCCAGCAGCTTTGATCAGGGGCGCTTCTATGGCTACACCTTC.

This chain connects TRBV5-1 to TRBJ2-7; 7 bases map to TRBD1. Germline CDR1 reads SGHRS; CDR2 reads YFSETQ. The CDR3 is 16 residues long. The junction had 10 bases not matched to a gene; V was cut back by 3 bases and J by 1 base. Here the CDR3 DNA reads TGCGCCAGCAGCTCGGACCGGGACAGAATTTCCTACGAGCAGTACTTC. Its protein is CASSSDRDRISYEQYF.

The chain employs TRBV2 and TRBJ1-5; 7 nucleotides align to TRBD1. This CDR3 contains 14 residues. V was clipped by 3 bases and J by 5 bases; unmatched bases: 4. The germline CDR1 and CDR2 sequences are SNHLY and FYNNEI. CDR3 loop: CASSEEGGYQPQHF. CDR3 bases: TGTGCCAGCAGTGAGGAAGGGGGCTATCAGCCCCAGCATTTT. Together with reference TRBV2 and TRBJ1-5, the CDR3 gives the full variable domain: EPEVTQTPSHQVTQMGQEVILRCVPISNHLYFYWYRQILGQKVEFLVSFYNNEISEKSEIFDDQFSVERPDGSNFTLKIRSTKLEDSAMYFCASSEEGGYQPQHFGDGTRLSIL.

The chain recombines TRBV25-1 with TRBJ1-4; D may be TRBD1 (6 bases). The V gene's germline CDR1 is MGHDK and CDR2 SYGVNS. The germline V and J ends were trimmed by 0 bases and 8 bases, with 13 bases remaining between them. The CDR3 has 15 amino acids. CDR3 in DNA: TGTGCCAGCAGTGAATACACAGGGATTCGGGAAAAACTGTTTTTT. Encoded protein: CASSEYTGIREKLFF.

The chain recombines TRBV5-5 with TRBJ2-6; the match to TRBD1 covers 8 bases. V was pared by 0 bases and J by 0 bases, with 5 bases of the junction left unmatched. Germline V CDR1 and CDR2: SGHKS, YYEKEE (reference sequence). The CDR3 sequence is 18 residues long. DNA of the CDR3: TGTGCCAGCAGCTTGGTTCGACAGGGGCACTCTGGGGCCAACGTCCTGACTTTC. Translated: CASSLVRQGHSGANVLTF.

The chain recombines TRBV3-1 (or the pseudogene TRBV3-2) with TRBJ1-2, with D unclear. Trimming left V 4 bases short and J 4 bases short, with 16 bases between. The CDR3 contains 15 residues. In germline, CDR1 is LGHDT, CDR2 YNNKEL (reference sequence). Here the CDR3 reads CASSPGNRGSYGYTF. The DNA for the CDR3 is TGTGCCAGCAGCCCGGGTAACCGAGGCTCCTATGGCTACACCTTC.

The chain has TRBV6-1 and TRBJ1-3; TRBD1 agrees at 8 bases. V gave up 4 bases and J gave up 0 bases; unmatched junction bases: 8. The CDR3 sequence is 17 residues long. Germline values: CDR1 MNHNS, CDR2 SASEGT. The CDR3 reads CASSVDHRGSSGNTIYF. The CDR3 DNA reads TGTGCCAGCAGTGTCGATCACAGGGGGAGCTCTGGAAACACCATATATTTT.

V gene TRBV19 combines with J gene TRBJ1-1; 10 nucleotides align to TRBD1. Germline loops: CDR1 LNHDA, CDR2 SQIVND (reference sequence). After removal of 4 bases from V and 6 bases from J, the junction contained 5 bases not matched to a gene. This CDR3 region has 14 residues. CDR3 amino acids: CASSTRDRGAEAFF. In nucleotides, the CDR3 is TGTGCCAGTAGTACCCGGGACAGGGGCGCTGAAGCTTTCTTT.

This clone was counted once. The CDR3 spells CASRAVRDDSPLHF. The DNA of the CDR3 is TGTGCCAGTAGGGCGGTCAGGGATGATTCACCCCTCCACTTT. The chain has TRBV19 and TRBJ1-6, with TRBD1 as a possible D gene (5 bases). Trimming removed 6 bases from V and 8 bases from J, with 14 bases in between. The CDR3 sequence is 14 residues long. Germline lookup yields CDR1 LNHDA and CDR2 SQIVND (reference sequence).

This chain uses TRBV6-5 with TRBJ2-5; 8 bases agree with TRBD2. Germline V gives CDR1 MNHEY, CDR2 SVGAGI. The junction had 12 bases not matched to a gene; V was cut back by 6 bases and J by 6 bases. This CDR3 has 15 amino acids. The CDR3 is CASSTGLAGVKTQYF. The CDR3, as DNA: TGTGCCAGCAGCACAGGACTAGCCGGCGTAAAGACCCAGTACTTC.

V and J are TRBV2 and TRBJ1-3, with 10 nucleotides matching TRBD1. V dropped 2 bases and J dropped 3; count of bases not matched to a gene: 4. The CDR3 consists of 16 residues. In germline, CDR1 is SNHLY, CDR2 FYNNEI. In DNA form, the CDR3 reads TGTGCCAGCAGTGAACAGGGGACAGGGGTTGGAAACACCATATATTTT. Translation: CASSEQGTGVGNTIYF. The whole variable domain, filled in from reference TRBV2 and TRBJ1-3, reads EPEVTQTPSHQVTQMGQEVILRCVPISNHLYFYWYRQILGQKVEFLVSFYNNEISEKSEIFDDQFSVERPDGSNFTLKIRSTKLEDSAMYFCASSEQGTGVGNTIYFGEGSWLTVV.

Remarks on this clone: Distinct nucleotide sequences in the sample also encode this CDR3. CDR3 nucleotide sequence: TGTGCCAGCAGCCCACGGAGCGGGGGCACTGAAGCTTTCTTT. Translated, it gives CASSPRSGGTEAFF. The V and J genes are TRBV9 and TRBJ1-1, with TRBD1 as a possible D gene (5 bases). Trimming removed 4 bases from V and 4 bases from J, with 14 bases in between. Germline V lookup: CDR1 SGDLS, CDR2 YYNGEE. The CDR3 is made up of 14 amino acids.

V gene TRBV6-5 combines with J gene TRBJ1-3; D not resolved. The CDR3 is 16 residues long. Trimming took off 0 bases at V and 0 bases at J, with 9 bases between the two ends. Germline V lookup: CDR1 MNHEY, CDR2 SVGAGI. In DNA, the CDR3 is TGTGCCAGCAGTTACTCACAGTCCGGCTCTGGAAACACCATATATTTT. As protein: CASSYSQSGSGNTIYF.

This chain connects TRBV12-3 or TRBV12-4 to TRBJ2-4; 10 bases are shared with TRBD1. With 3 bases clipped from V and 8 bases from J, the junction kept 1 base outside the gene matches. CDR3 length equals 13 residues. The CDR3 region is CASSLGTGDIQYF. CDR3 in DNA: TGTGCCAGCAGTTTGGGGACAGGGGACATTCAGTACTTC.

This clone was counted ten times or more. The chain joins TRBV19 to TRBJ1-2, with 7 bases lining up with TRBD1. The germline V gene encodes CDR1 LNHDA and CDR2 SQIVND (reference sequence). J was trimmed by 4 bases and V by 5 bases; bases with no gene match: 7. The length of the CDR3 is 14 residues. This CDR3 reads CASSSLDRIYGYTF. CDR3 sequence (DNA): TGTGCCAGTAGTTCCCTGGACAGGATCTATGGCTACACCTTC.

This clone has only a few counts. This sequence joins TRBV6-8 and TRBJ1-5; 8 bases align to TRBD1. CDR3 length: 17 amino acids. V lost 2 bases and J lost 4; bases outside the gene matches: 10. Germline values: CDR1 MNHGY, CDR2 SAAAGT. This CDR3 is CASSYRDRTGKNQPQHF. The CDR3 coding sequence is TGTGCCAGCAGTTACAGGGATAGGACAGGGAAGAATCAGCCCCAGCATTTT.

This rearrangement joins TRBV7-3 to TRBJ2-1, with 8 bases fitting TRBD1. Trimming took 5 bases from V and 2 from J; bases not matched to a gene: 11. Germline V CDR1 and CDR2: SGHTA, FQGTGA. CDR3 size: 17 residues. CDR3 loop: CASSQGAGVSAYNEQFF. The CDR3 nucleotides are TGTGCCAGCAGCCAGGGGGCAGGGGTCAGCGCCTACAATGAGCAGTTCTTC.

The genes are TRBV24-1 and TRBJ1-5, with D tentatively TRBD1 (6 bases). CDR3 length: 17 amino acids. V lost 3 bases and J lost 2, with 16 bases in between. Per the germline V gene, CDR1 is KGHDR and CDR2 is SFDVKD. The CDR3 here is CATSDQRDIGGNQPQHF. The DNA for the CDR3 is TGTGCCACCAGTGATCAAAGGGACATCGGGGGCAATCAGCCCCAGCATTTT.

The CDR3 sequence: CASSLAFRGQPQHF. CDR3 nucleotides: TGTGCCAGCAGCTTAGCCTTCCGGGGACAGCCCCAGCATTTT. The chain recombines TRBV7-8 with TRBJ1-5; D gene ambiguous. In germline, CDR1 is SGHVS, CDR2 FQNEAQ. This CDR3 region has 14 residues. V gave up 0 bases and J gave up 7 bases, with 10 bases separating them.

J is TRBJ2-7 and V is TRBV5-1; a possible D gene is TRBD1 (10 bases). The CDR3 is made up of 20 amino acids. Trimming pared 3 bases from V and 3 bases from J, leaving 31 bases between. Germline CDR1 is SGHRS and CDR2 is YFSETQ. As DNA, the CDR3 is TGCGCCAGCAGCTACCAAATGACAGGGGGCGGGACTAGCTCCGTCTACGAGCAGTACTTC. Translation: CASSYQMTGGGTSSVYEQYF.

The chain links TRBV5-5 to TRBJ2-3; 8 bases are shared with TRBD1. This CDR3 spans 14 amino acids. J lost 7 bases, V lost 0 bases, and 4 bases had no gene match. From germline, CDR1 is SGHKS and CDR2 YYEKEE (reference sequence). The CDR3 bases are TGTGCCAGCAGCTTGGACCAGGGGGCAAATACGCAGTATTTT. Amino acid sequence: CASSLDQGANTQYF.

The chain links TRBV5-1 to TRBJ1-5, with D maybe TRBD1 (5 bases). CDR1 is SGHRS, CDR2 YFSETQ, per germline. CDR3 length: 15 amino acids. Deletions cut 0 bases from V and 4 bases from J, with 11 bases between. CDR3 amino acids: CASSLGGRGNQPQHF. CDR3 nucleotides: TGCGCCAGCAGCTTGGGGGGACGGGGGAATCAGCCCCAGCATTTT.

This chain uses TRBV11-2 with TRBJ2-2; tentatively, D is TRBD1 (6 bases). Trimming removed 5 bases at V and 5 bases at J, with 18 bases between. The germline gives CDR1 SGHAT, CDR2 FQNNGV. The CDR3 is 16 residues long. The CDR3 region is CASSPYGQILTGELFF. CDR3 DNA: TGTGCCAGCAGCCCTTACGGACAGATCCTAACCGGGGAGCTGTTTTTT.

In its sample, this clone was seen once. The V call is TRBV30, the J call TRBJ1-2; D remains ambiguous. Germline assignment: CDR1 GTSNPN and CDR2 SVGIG (reference sequence). With 2 bases removed from V and 6 bases from J, the gap between germline ends came to 7 bases. The CDR3 has 11 residues. DNA of the CDR3: TGTGCCTGGAGTCCCGAGCATGGCTACACCTTC. Its translation: CAWSPEHGYTF.

The chain couples TRBV7-9 to TRBJ1-5, with D possibly matching TRBD1 (6 bases). In germline, CDR1 is SEHNR, CDR2 FQNEAQ (reference sequence). Between the trimmed V and J ends, which lost 2 bases and 4 bases, there was a span of 9 bases. The length of the CDR3 is 14 residues. The CDR3 DNA reads as TGTGCCAGCAGCTTATCTCAGGGGAATCAGCCCCAGCATTTT. Translating it yields CASSLSQGNQPQHF. Full variable domain (outside the CDR3, taken from reference TRBV7-9 and TRBJ1-5): DTGVSQNPRHKITKRGQNVTFRCDPISEHNRLYWYRQTLGQGPEFLTYFQNEAQLEKSRLLSDRFSAERPKGSFSTLEIQRTEQGDSAMYLCASSLSQGNQPQHFGDGTRLSIL.